Shown below are 26 T cell receptor beta chains from a single sample sequenced in a study of cytomegalovirus exposure and HLA in healthy donors. PCR primers comprised 60 Vbeta and 13 Jbeta primers. Measured with immunoSEQ multiplex PCR; TCRdb has only the in-frame clones, and not every one. Among about 93,000 clones listed, around 78% were seen once. Material: PBMCs. Every receptor here comes from a man aged 25 to 45 in good health and CMV-seronegative.

The gene calls are TRBV13 and TRBJ2-5; TRBD2 agrees at 11 bases. Losses at the gene ends were 3 bases for V and 5 bases for J; bases not matched to a gene: 2. This CDR3 is 14 amino acids long. Germline lookup yields CDR1 PRHDT and CDR2 FYEKMQ (reference sequence). CDR3 loop: CASSFGTSGETQYF. In nucleotides, the CDR3 is TGTGCCAGCAGCTTCGGGACTAGCGGCGAGACCCAGTACTTC.

This chain uses TRBV11-2 with TRBJ2-3; 8 bases fit TRBD2. Looked up from germline, CDR1 is SGHAT and CDR2 is FQNNGV. This CDR3 comprises 16 residues. The V gene end was trimmed by 0 bases and the J gene end by 3 bases; junction bases not matched to a gene: 5. CDR3 DNA: TGTGCCAGCAGCTTAGAGGGATTAGCGGGGACAGATACGCAGTATTTT. Its translation: CASSLEGLAGTDTQYF. Filled out from reference TRBV11-2 and TRBJ2-3, the complete variable domain reads EAGVAQSPRYKIIEKRQSVAFWCNPISGHATLYWYQQILGQGPKLLIQFQNNGVVDDSQLPKDRFSAERLKGVDSTLKIQPAKLEDSAVYLCASSLEGLAGTDTQYFGPGTRLTVL.

The rearrangement links TRBV9 to TRBJ1-4; 10 bases fit TRBD1. V lost 3 bases, J lost 0 bases, and 5 bases stayed unmatched. The CDR3 spans 17 residues. From germline, CDR1 is SGDLS and CDR2 YYNGEE. CDR3 loop: CASSALTGGPTNEKLFF. In nucleotides, the CDR3 is TGTGCCAGCAGCGCCCTGACAGGGGGCCCAACTAATGAAAAACTGTTTTTT.

The J gene is TRBJ1-2, the V gene TRBV29-1; D is ambiguous. Trimming stripped 8 bases from V and 8 bases from J, with 15 bases between. The CDR3 contains 11 residues. CDR1 is SQVTM and CDR2 is ANQGSEA in the germline V gene. In nucleotides, the CDR3 is TGCAGCACTAGCGGAACCCCCGGCTACACCTTC. It encodes CSTSGTPGYTF.

V and J are TRBV29-1 and TRBJ2-3; D is perhaps TRBD1 (6 bases). CDR1 and CDR2 (germline): SQVTM, ANQGSEA. V was pared by 6 bases and J by 2 bases, with 12 bases between. The length of the CDR3 is 13 residues. CDR3: CSVSGHNTDTQYF. The CDR3 DNA reads as TGCAGCGTATCGGGACACAACACAGATACGCAGTATTTT.

This clone was detected a few times. J is TRBJ1-5 and V is TRBV29-1; D remains unclear. The CDR3 has 13 residues. CDR1 SQVTM and CDR2 ANQGSEA come from the germline V gene. V lost 6 bases and J 1 base, leaving 10 bases between the germline ends. The CDR3 sequence: CSVSGESNQPQHF. CDR3 sequence (DNA): TGCAGCGTGTCCGGGGAAAGCAATCAGCCCCAGCATTTT.

This sequence joins TRBV6-1 and TRBJ1-1; D might be TRBD1 (6 bases). The ends were cut back, 5 bases at V and 5 bases at J, with 12 bases in the middle. In germline, CDR1 is MNHNS, CDR2 SASEGT. CDR3 size: 13 residues. Written as DNA, the CDR3 is TGTGCCAGCAGTATCAGGGGCCAGACTGAAGCTTTCTTT. Its protein is CASSIRGQTEAFF.

The chain uses TRBV19 and TRBJ1-5, with a tentative D call TRBD1 (6 bases). The CDR3 totals 14 residues. V was pared by 6 bases and J by 7 bases, with 16 bases between. The germline V gene encodes CDR1 LNHDA and CDR2 SQIVND (reference sequence). The CDR3 loop reads CASRTGLTEQPQHF. The CDR3 region has the DNA TGTGCCAGTAGAACAGGGCTTACAGAACAGCCCCAGCATTTT.

This chain links TRBV7-2 with TRBJ1-5; weak D call: TRBD1 (5 bases). The CDR3 contains 13 residues. From germline, CDR1 is SGHTA and CDR2 FQGNSA. Deletions cut 9 bases from V and 3 bases from J, with 12 bases between. CDR3 bases: TGTGCCAGATACCAGGGCCCCAATCAGCCCCAGCATTTT. Translation: CARYQGPNQPQHF.

This chain connects TRBV20-1 to TRBJ1-1; a possible D gene is TRBD1 (6 bases). Trimming stripped 1 base from V and 11 bases from J, with 11 bases between. Looked up from germline, CDR1 is DFQATT and CDR2 is SNEGSKA (reference sequence). The CDR3 loop spans 11 amino acids. CDR3 sequence: CSARVTGDAFF. CDR3 DNA sequence: TGCAGTGCTAGAGTGACAGGTGACGCTTTCTTT.

The chain combines TRBV18 with TRBJ1-3; D gene uncertain. Germline CDR1 is KGHSH and CDR2 is LQKENI. The V end was cut by 6 bases, the J end by 0 bases, with 9 bases between. CDR3 length: 14 amino acids. CDR3 protein: CASSDGRSGNTIYF. The CDR3 DNA is TGTGCCAGCTCGGATGGGCGCTCTGGAAACACCATATATTTT.

This clone came up once. The V gene is TRBV6-6, the J gene TRBJ1-2; no reliable D call. The CDR3 spans 14 residues. Germline-derived CDR1 and CDR2 are MNHNY and SVGAGI (reference sequence). V lost 0 bases to trimming and J lost 4 bases, with 9 bases between them. CDR3 residues: CASSYSSATYGYTF. For the CDR3, the DNA is TGTGCCAGCAGTTACTCGTCCGCTACCTATGGCTACACCTTC.

This chain links TRBV27 with TRBJ1-4; possibly TRBD1 for D (5 bases). This CDR3 contains 14 residues. V was cut by 5 bases and J by 8 bases, with 15 bases left in between. From germline, CDR1 is MNHEY and CDR2 SMNVEV (reference sequence). In DNA form, the CDR3 reads TGTGCCAGCAGTAAGTTGGGAGGGGTCGAAAAACTGTTTTTT. Residues: CASSKLGGVEKLFF.

This chain connects TRBV27 to TRBJ2-6; possible D gene TRBD1, 6 bases. Germline lookup yields CDR1 MNHEY and CDR2 SMNVEV (reference sequence). V was clipped by 4 bases and J by 2 bases, with 9 bases between them. CDR3 size: 15 residues. The CDR3 bases are TGTGCCAGCAGTTCAGGGGTGCCTGGGGCCAACGTCCTGACTTTC. Its protein product is CASSSGVPGANVLTF.

This clone has a handful of counts. The chain carries TRBV6-6 and TRBJ2-6, with unresolved D. Trimming left V 5 bases short and J 0 bases short, with 8 bases between. Germline V lookup: CDR1 MNHNY, CDR2 SVGAGI (reference sequence). The CDR3 is made up of 15 amino acids. The CDR3 sequence is CASSHLRSGANVLTF. The DNA of the CDR3 is TGTGCCAGCAGTCACCTGCGCTCTGGGGCCAACGTCCTGACTTTC.

This chain connects TRBV29-1 to TRBJ2-3, with no clear D. CDR1 and CDR2 from the germline V gene are SQVTM and ANQGSEA. The germline V and J ends were trimmed by 3 bases and 2 bases, with 12 bases remaining between them. The length of the CDR3 is 14 residues. The CDR3 spells CSVDDGSLTDTQYF. CDR3 nucleotide sequence: TGCAGCGTTGACGACGGGTCCCTCACAGATACGCAGTATTTT.

The chain couples TRBV7-8 to TRBJ2-6, with TRBD1 identical over 7 bases. CDR1 is SGHVS and CDR2 is FQNEAQ in the germline V gene. Trimming removed 6 bases from V and 2 bases from J; junction bases left unmatched: 1. The CDR3 is 14 amino acids. Here the CDR3 reads CASRDRAGANVLTF. CDR3 DNA: TGTGCCAGCAGAGACAGGGCTGGGGCCAACGTCCTGACTTTC.

The chain carries TRBV9 and TRBJ1-5, with D uncertain. The CDR3 extends over 12 amino acids. Between the trimmed V and J ends, which lost 5 bases and 2 bases, there was a span of 5 bases. The germline V gene encodes CDR1 SGDLS and CDR2 YYNGEE. The CDR3 here is CASSSGNQPQHF. The CDR3 coding sequence is TGTGCCAGCAGTTCCGGCAATCAGCCCCAGCATTTT.

There are a few counts of this clone. The V call is TRBV5-1, the J call TRBJ1-4; 7 nucleotides align to TRBD1. V trimming: 3 bases; J trimming: 5 bases; junction bases outside the gene matches: 7. Germline CDR1 reads SGHRS; CDR2 reads YFSETQ. This CDR3 is built from 15 residues. This chain's CDR3 is CASSSLTGTNEKLFF. CDR3 bases: TGCGCCAGCAGCTCCCTGACAGGGACAAATGAAAAACTGTTTTTT.

V and J are TRBV7-6 and TRBJ2-1, with 16 positions matching TRBD2. V lost 3 bases to trimming and J lost 0 bases; unmatched junction nucleotides: 5. Germline V CDR1 and CDR2: SGHVS, FNYEAQ. This CDR3 is 19 amino acids long. CDR3 nucleotide sequence: TGTGCCAGCAGCTTGGCGGGACTAGCGGGAGGGAGCTCCTACAATGAGCAGTTCTTC. It encodes CASSLAGLAGGSSYNEQFF.

The genes are TRBV2 and TRBJ1-2, with D possibly TRBD1 on 5 matching bases. V lost 3 bases to trimming and J lost 8 bases, with 13 bases between them. This CDR3 contains 13 residues. The germline gives CDR1 SNHLY, CDR2 FYNNEI. CDR3 DNA sequence: TGTGCCAGCAGTGACAACGAAAGACAGGGCTACACCTTC. It specifies CASSDNERQGYTF.

V usage is TRBV5-4 and J usage is TRBJ1-4; TRBD1 matches 10 bases. Unmatched junction bases numbered 12, after V lost 3 bases and J lost 13 bases. CDR3 length: 15 residues. In germline, CDR1 is SGHNT, CDR2 YYREEE (reference sequence). CDR3 sequence reads: CASSSDGTGALGLFF. DNA of the CDR3: TGTGCCAGCAGCTCAGACGGGACAGGGGCCCTGGGACTGTTTTTT.

V usage is TRBV2 and J usage is TRBJ2-3, with 8 bases identical to TRBD2. Losses at the gene ends were 5 bases for V and 6 bases for J; bases not matched to a gene: 7. The CDR3 has 14 amino acids. Germline assignment: CDR1 SNHLY and CDR2 FYNNEI. The CDR3 reads CASSLRRGGDTQYF. The CDR3 nucleotides read TGTGCCAGCAGTTTGAGACGGGGGGGGGATACGCAGTATTTT. Full variable domain (outside the CDR3, taken from reference TRBV2 and TRBJ2-3): EPEVTQTPSHQVTQMGQEVILRCVPISNHLYFYWYRQILGQKVEFLVSFYNNEISEKSEIFDDQFSVERPDGSNFTLKIRSTKLEDSAMYFCASSLRRGGDTQYFGPGTRLTVL.

The chain carries TRBV5-4 and TRBJ2-5; TRBD2 might be the D (6 bases). Germline CDR1 and CDR2: SGHNT and YYREEE (reference sequence). Trimming shortened V by 4 bases and J by 4 bases, and 17 bases separated the two germline ends. The CDR3 is 15 residues long. The DNA for the CDR3 is TGTGCCAGCAGCCCGCCCGGGACTGATGGAGAGACCCAGTACTTC. Amino acids: CASSPPGTDGETQYF. Full variable domain (remainder filled in from reference TRBV5-4 and TRBJ2-5): ETGVTQSPTHLIKTRGQQVTLRCSSQSGHNTVSWYQQALGQGPQFIFQYYREEENGRGNFPPRFSGLQFPNYSSELNVNALELDDSALYLCASSPPGTDGETQYFGPGTRLLVL.

The CDR3 is CASSRQTPLLGEAFF. CDR3 nucleotide sequence: TGTGCCAGCAGTCGACAAACCCCCCTCTTGGGTGAAGCTTTCTTT. V usage is TRBV27 and J usage is TRBJ1-1; D unclear. The CDR3 length is 15 residues. V lost 5 bases and J lost 7, with 20 bases in between. Germline V gene sequence: CDR1 MNHEY, CDR2 SMNVEV (reference sequence).

The rearrangement uses TRBV7-3 and TRBJ2-2; D ambiguous. The CDR3 sequence is 16 residues long. The germline CDR1 and CDR2 sequences are SGHTA and FQGTGA. Trimming removed 1 base from V and 1 base from J, with 10 bases in between. The CDR3 loop is CASSLIGGMNTGELFF. CDR3 sequence (DNA): TGTGCCAGCAGCTTAATTGGCGGAATGAACACCGGGGAGCTGTTTTTT.